The sequence of this T cell receptor beta chain was determined in a study of T cells in Graves' hyperthyroidism and ophthalmopathy. Study-wide points: Classification by a 13 V-J model distinguished ophthalmopathy from stable hyperthyroidism. Blood shared most expanded thyroid clonotypes above 0.001.

Clinical symptoms, serum thyroxine, TRAb, thyroid ultrasound and orbital computed tomography established diagnosis. Template material for amplifying TCR beta CDR3 regions consisted of RNA transcripts. The HTBI primer set was used in a first-round RT-PCR of the TCR CDR3. TCRdb ran MiXCR on the multiplex PCR reads and lists one entry per CDR3 protein. The sample holds 750,000 to 900,000 distinct CDR3 sequences, 38% seen once. This clonotype was observed many times. The antigen is undetermined. The germline V gene has CDR1 LNHDA and CDR2 SQIVND (reference sequence). This CDR3 is 13 amino acids long. Losses at the gene ends were 5 bases for V and 5 bases for J; bases not matched to a gene: 3.

The chain has TRBV19 and TRBJ1-5; 7 bases are a match to TRBD1. This receptor was taken from a man aged 18 to 30 with Graves' hyperthyroidism. The sample taken for sequencing was blood. CDR3 sequence reads: CASSDRADQPQHF. The CDR3 DNA is TGTGCCAGTAGTGACAGGGCAGATCAGCCCCAGCATTTT.